The following is a T cell receptor (beta chain) sequence with its context. Its target is unknown. The data belong to a study of cytomegalovirus exposure and HLA in healthy donors. Researchers ran the PCR with 60 Vbeta and 13 Jbeta primers. Produced via immunoSEQ multiplex PCR; TCRdb's table is partial and in-frame only. The sample yields 160,000 or so clones, 84% seen once. This CDR3 contains 18 residues. Trimming took off 0 bases at V and 0 bases at J, with 15 bases between the two ends. Germline V gene data show CDR1 as GTSNPN and CDR2 as SVGIG (reference sequence). Points from the study as a whole: The investigators catalogued some 150 TCR beta chains as cytomegalovirus-associated.

Donors likely had unrecorded immune exposures despite being nominally healthy when sampled. This clonotype was obtained from a young man in good health and CMV-seronegative. The sample was PBMCs. The rearrangement links TRBV30 to TRBJ2-6, with D possibly matching TRBD2 (5 bases). The CDR3 sequence: CAWSVRGGVSSGANVLTF. The CDR3 DNA sequence: TGTGCCTGGAGTGTACGGGGTGGGGTCTCCTCTGGGGCCAACGTCCTGACTTTC.